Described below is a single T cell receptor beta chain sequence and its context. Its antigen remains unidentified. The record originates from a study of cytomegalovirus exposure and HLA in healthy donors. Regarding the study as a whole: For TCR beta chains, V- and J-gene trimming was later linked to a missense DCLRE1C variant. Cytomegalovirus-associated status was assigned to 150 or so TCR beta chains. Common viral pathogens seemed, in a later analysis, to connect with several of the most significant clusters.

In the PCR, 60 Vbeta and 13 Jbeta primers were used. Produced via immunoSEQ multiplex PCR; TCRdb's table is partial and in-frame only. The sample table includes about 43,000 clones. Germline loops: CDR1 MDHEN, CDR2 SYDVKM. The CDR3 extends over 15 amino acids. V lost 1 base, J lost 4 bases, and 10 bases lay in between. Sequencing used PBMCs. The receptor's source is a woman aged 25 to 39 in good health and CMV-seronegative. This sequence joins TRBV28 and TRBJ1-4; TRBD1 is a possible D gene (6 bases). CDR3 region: CASSLSDRHNEKLFF. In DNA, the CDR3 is TGTGCCAGCAGTTTATCGGACAGACATAATGAAAAACTGTTTTTT.